The T cell receptor beta chain described here comes from a study of T cell responses to AZD1222 COVID-19 vaccine. Study-level points and caveats: White British people made up most donors, females outnumbered males, and clonal diversity was possibly underestimated. Repertoires were sampled only after the peak T cell response. The study found Spike-specific TCR breadth and depth rose after two AZD1222 doses. Within unmutated variant regions lay the reported targets of nearly half of spike-specific TCRs.

Generated by immunoSEQ multiplex PCR, the TCRdb table keeps only in-frame clones and is missing some. Of roughly 80,000 clones listed, just over 90% are singletons. About this clone: What it binds is unknown.

The germline gives CDR1 LGHNA, CDR2 YSLEER. This CDR3 contains 17 residues. V lost 1 base and J lost 6, with 19 bases in between. The chain is built from TRBV4-3 and TRBJ2-1; D is possibly TRBD2 (6 bases). The sequence came from an adult in good health. The source material was peripheral blood, sampled on day 0 of MenACWY control vaccination. CDR3 in amino acids: CASSQASGTVGPNEQFF. CDR3 nucleotides: TGCGCCAGCAGCCAAGCTTCCGGGACTGTGGGCCCCAATGAGCAGTTCTTC.